This T cell receptor (beta chain) was recovered during a study of control samples from healthy donors and cancer patients. The repertoire was sequenced with immunoSEQ multiplex PCR; TCRdb's copy has only in-frame clones and lacks some. The sample lists about 410,000 clones, 80% to 95% occurring once. The CDR3 is made up of 12 amino acids. V shed 5 bases and J shed 0 bases, with 8 bases lying between them. CDR1 is SQVTM, CDR2 ANQGSEA, per germline. This clone was detected only once. The sample taken for sequencing was PBMCs. V gene TRBV29-1 combines with J gene TRBJ2-7, with D possibly TRBD1 on 6 matching bases. This TCR derives from a middle-aged man with head and neck cancer. CDR3 sequence reads: CSVRDTSYEQYF. The CDR3 DNA reads TGCAGCGTTCGGGACACCTCCTACGAGCAGTACTTC.